The 20 T cell receptor beta chains below come from one sample, sequenced in a study of regulatory T cells in long-lasting Graves disease. The time point denotes: newly diagnosed GD, antithyroid drugs for less than 3 months. RNA from PBMCs was the source of the TCR library. Building of the TCR beta libraries involved iRepertoire HTBI primers and Arm-PCR of CDR3 regions. TCRdb analysed the multiplex PCR reads with MiXCR anew, one entry per CDR3 protein. Altogether hundreds of thousands of distinct CDR3 sequences are present, about a sixth being singletons, with the ten largest covering 25% to 30%. Separately, the same data were catalogued under a study of T cells in Graves' hyperthyroidism and ophthalmopathy.

This specimen was peripheral blood mononuclear cells (PBMCs), taken at new diagnosis, from a patient treated with antithyroid drugs. Receptors originate from a man aged 35-49 years with Graves disease.

Ten or more counts support this clonotype. The chain carries TRBV2 and TRBJ1-6; 7 positions agree with TRBD1. With V trimmed by 6 bases and J by 9 bases, 11 bases remained unmatched. The germline gives CDR1 SNHLY, CDR2 FYNNEI. There are 15 residues in the CDR3. The CDR3 reads CASSDENRGTSPLHF. The CDR3 DNA follows: TGTGCCAGCAGCGACGAAAACAGGGGAACTTCACCCCTCCACTTT.

Many counts were recorded for this clonotype. The rearrangement links TRBV5-1 to TRBJ2-5, with 7 bases that match TRBD2. CDR1 is SGHRS and CDR2 is YFSETQ in the germline V gene. Trimming took 4 bases from V and 5 from J; bases not matched to a gene: 5. This CDR3 region has 13 residues. This CDR3 reads CASSGRAEETQYF. The CDR3, as DNA: TGCGCCAGCAGCGGGAGGGCGGAGGAGACCCAGTACTTC.

This clonotype was counted at least ten times. V usage is TRBV11-3 and J usage is TRBJ2-7; D is uncertain. The CDR3 has 14 amino acids. Trimming took 1 base from V and 3 from J, leaving 10 bases between them. The germline CDR1 and CDR2 sequences are SGHNT and YENEEA. The CDR3 region has the DNA TGTGCCAGCAGCTTAGGGGGTTGGAGCTACGAGCAGTACTTC. Protein: CASSLGGWSYEQYF.

The table lists this clonotype with many counts. The rearrangement links TRBV4-2 to TRBJ1-1, with 7 positions matching TRBD1. Germline CDR1 LGHNA, CDR2 YNFKEQ. Trimming cost V 3 bases and J 2 bases; bases outside gene matches: 9. The CDR3 loop spans 16 amino acids. The CDR3 DNA reads TGTGCCAGCAGCCATACCAGACAGGGACGAAACACTGAAGCTTTCTTT. Residues: CASSHTRQGRNTEAFF.

The V call is TRBV5-4, the J call TRBJ1-2, with 8 bases fitting TRBD1. The V segment lost 2 bases and the J segment 2 bases; nucleotides outside the gene matches: 20. The CDR3 loop spans 20 amino acids. In germline, CDR1 is SGHNT, CDR2 YYREEE (reference sequence). In DNA, the CDR3 is TGTGCCAGCAGCTTAGGACAGGGAAGATTGGTACCTTATTCAAACTATGGCTACACCTTC. Its translation: CASSLGQGRLVPYSNYGYTF.

This clonotype was found many times. The genes are TRBV28 and TRBJ2-1, with D possibly being TRBD2 (5 bases). This CDR3 region has 14 residues. The germline V and J ends were trimmed by 3 bases and 10 bases, with 16 bases remaining between them. Looked up from germline, CDR1 is MDHEN and CDR2 is SYDVKM. As DNA, the CDR3 is TGTGCCAGCAGTTTGAATGTGCGGGTGGCGGAGCAGTTCTTC. Translating gives CASSLNVRVAEQFF.

Concerning this clonotype: No conserved phenylalanine or tryptophan ends this CDR3, so it is likely a read error. CDR3 amino acids: CSAREGVGEGTDTQYS. The CDR3 DNA is TGCAGTGCTAGAGAGGGGGTCGGTGAAGGTACAGATACGCAGTATTCT. The rearrangement uses TRBV20-1 and TRBJ2-3, with D possibly being TRBD1 or TRBD2 (5 bases each). Deletions cut 0 bases from V and 3 bases from J, with 16 bases between. This CDR3 comprises 16 residues. Germline values: CDR1 DFQATT, CDR2 SNEGSKA (reference sequence).

This clonotype came up a few times. The chain uses TRBV6-1 and TRBJ2-7; 7 nucleotides align to TRBD1. The V segment lost 7 bases and the J segment 5 bases; nucleotides outside the gene matches: 5. This CDR3 region has 12 residues. From germline, CDR1 is MNHNS and CDR2 SASEGT. The chain's CDR3 is CASNLDRDEQYF. CDR3 sequence (DNA): TGTGCCAGCAACCTCGACAGGGACGAGCAGTACTTC.

The table lists this clonotype with many counts. The chain combines TRBV5-1 with TRBJ2-7; TRBD1 aligns across 7 bases. Germline V gives CDR1 SGHRS, CDR2 YFSETQ. The length of the CDR3 is 14 residues. With 5 bases clipped from V and 2 bases from J, the junction kept 7 bases outside the gene matches. The CDR3 spells CASRLGQATYEQYF. DNA of the CDR3: TGCGCCAGCAGACTCGGACAGGCGACCTACGAGCAGTACTTC.

Only a few counts were recorded for this clonotype. The J gene is TRBJ2-2, the V gene TRBV27; D perhaps matches TRBD2 (5 bases). The CDR3 loop spans 16 amino acids. The V end was cut by 4 bases, the J end by 0 bases, with 12 bases between. Germline assignment: CDR1 MNHEY and CDR2 SMNVEV (reference sequence). CDR3 sequence (DNA): TGTGCCAGCAGTTCTGGTCCGGGGACGAACACCGGGGAGCTGTTTTTT. Translated: CASSSGPGTNTGELFF.

This clonotype has a handful of counts. This chain's CDR3 is CATSRVRSGEQFF. The CDR3 nucleotides read TGTGCCACCAGCAGAGTCCGTAGCGGGGAGCAGTTCTTC. The chain links TRBV15 to TRBJ2-1; 7 nucleotides match TRBD2. Germline CDR1 and CDR2: LNHNV and YYDKDF (reference sequence). V shed 1 base and J 10 bases; nucleotides not matched to a gene: 4. CDR3 length: 13 residues.

The sample holds many counts of this clonotype. The chain links TRBV5-1 to TRBJ2-2; 9 nucleotides agree with TRBD2. CDR1 and CDR2 (germline): SGHRS, YFSETQ. V lost 1 base and J lost 4; bases outside the gene matches: 5. This CDR3 has 16 residues. The CDR3 region is CASSLRGGASTGELFF. CDR3 DNA sequence: TGCGCCAGCAGCTTGCGCGGGGGGGCCTCCACCGGGGAGCTGTTTTTT.

This clonotype has at least ten counts. The V call is TRBV2, the J call TRBJ2-2; 10 nucleotides align to TRBD1. CDR1 SNHLY and CDR2 FYNNEI come from the germline V gene. After removal of 6 bases from V and 0 bases from J, the junction contained 4 bases not matched to a gene. The CDR3 contains 16 residues. The DNA of the CDR3 is TGTGCCAGCAGCCCGACAGGGGGCGCGAACACCGGGGAGCTGTTTTTT. It yields the protein CASSPTGGANTGELFF.

This clonotype was seen at least ten times. The gene calls are TRBV3-1 and TRBJ2-3; D unresolved. V dropped 7 bases and J dropped 7 bases, with 15 bases sitting between them. Germline CDR1 and CDR2: LGHDT and YNNKEL (reference sequence). The CDR3 is 13 amino acids. CDR3 in DNA: TGTGCCAGCACTCTGGGTCAGCTAAATACGCAGTATTTT. Translated, it gives CASTLGQLNTQYF.

Many counts were recorded for this clonotype. The chain recombines TRBV18 with TRBJ2-7, with D possibly being TRBD1 (6 bases). The CDR3 covers 15 residues. The germline CDR1 and CDR2 sequences are KGHSH and LQKENI. The ends were cut back, 3 bases at V and 9 bases at J, with 21 bases in the middle. CDR3 nucleotides: TGTGCCAGCTCACCCTCTCCGGACAGTTTGGGGAGGCAGTACTTC. This sequence encodes CASSPSPDSLGRQYF.

J is TRBJ2-4 and V is TRBV30; D remains ambiguous. The V end was cut by 4 bases, the J end by 0 bases, with 7 bases between. The CDR3 spans 13 residues. Germline CDR1 reads GTSNPN; CDR2 reads SVGIG (reference sequence). CDR3 in DNA: TGTGCCTGGACCCCCCTAGCCAAAAACATTCAGTACTTC. Translated, it gives CAWTPLAKNIQYF.

There are many counts of this clonotype. The chain combines TRBV9 with TRBJ1-6, with 8 bases fitting TRBD1. CDR1 and CDR2 (germline): SGDLS, YYNGEE. Trimming cost V 3 bases and J 2 bases; bases outside gene matches: 10. This CDR3 has 18 residues. The CDR3 DNA follows: TGTGCCAGCAGCGCCTCACAGGGGGAGAGCCCCTATAATTCACCCCTCCACTTT. Translating gives CASSASQGESPYNSPLHF. Using reference TRBV9 and TRBJ1-6 for the parts outside the CDR3, the full variable domain is DSGVTQTPKHLITATGQRVTLRCSPRSGDLSVYWYQQSLDQGLQFLIQYYNGEERAKGNILERFSAQQFPDLHSELNLSSLELGDSALYFCASSASQGESPYNSPLHFGNGTRLTVT.

This clonotype has at least ten counts. The chain employs TRBV18 and TRBJ2-5; D gene unclear. The germline V and J ends were trimmed by 0 bases and 6 bases, with 5 bases remaining between them. The CDR3 contains 12 residues. Per the germline V gene, CDR1 is KGHSH and CDR2 is LQKENI. CDR3 residues: CASSPPRKTQYF. The CDR3 DNA reads TGTGCCAGCTCACCACCGCGGAAGACCCAGTACTTC.

Many counts were recorded for this clonotype. The rearrangement links TRBV18 to TRBJ1-1; D is unresolved. Germline V gives CDR1 KGHSH, CDR2 LQKENI. The ends were cut back, 6 bases at V and 1 base at J, with 15 bases in the middle. The CDR3 extends over 15 amino acids. The CDR3 DNA follows: TGTGCCAGCTCGCCCGCTTCCACGGCGAACACTGAAGCTTTCTTT. Protein product: CASSPASTANTEAFF.

In this sample, this clonotype turned up many times. In DNA, the CDR3 is TGTGCCAGCAGTTTCAGGGGTCAGCCCCAGCATTTT. This translates into CASSFRGQPQHF. This chain uses TRBV7-9 with TRBJ1-5, with D maybe TRBD1 (6 bases). Germline CDR1 reads SEHNR; CDR2 reads FQNEAQ (reference sequence). Trimming left V 6 bases short and J 6 bases short, with 9 bases between. The CDR3 contains 12 residues.